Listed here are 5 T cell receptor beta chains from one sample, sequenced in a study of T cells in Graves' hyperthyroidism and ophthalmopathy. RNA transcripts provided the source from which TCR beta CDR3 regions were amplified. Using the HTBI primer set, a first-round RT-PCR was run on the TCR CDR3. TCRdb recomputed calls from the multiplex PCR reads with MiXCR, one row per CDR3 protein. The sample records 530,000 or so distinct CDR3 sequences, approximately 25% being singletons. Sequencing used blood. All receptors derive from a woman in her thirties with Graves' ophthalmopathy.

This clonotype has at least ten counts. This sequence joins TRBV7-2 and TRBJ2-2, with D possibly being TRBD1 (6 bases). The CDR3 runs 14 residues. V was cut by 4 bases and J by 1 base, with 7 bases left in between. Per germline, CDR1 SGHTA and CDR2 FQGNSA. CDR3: CASSSGQNTGELFF. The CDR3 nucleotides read TGTGCCAGCAGCTCGGGACAGAACACCGGGGAGCTGTTTTTT.

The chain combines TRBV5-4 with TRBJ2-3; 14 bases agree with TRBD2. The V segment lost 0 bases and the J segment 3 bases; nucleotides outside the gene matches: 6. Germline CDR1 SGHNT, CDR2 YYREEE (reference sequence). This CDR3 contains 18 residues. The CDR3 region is CASSLGLAGGPGTDTQYF. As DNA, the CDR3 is TGTGCCAGCAGCTTGGGACTAGCGGGGGGGCCGGGGACAGATACGCAGTATTTT.

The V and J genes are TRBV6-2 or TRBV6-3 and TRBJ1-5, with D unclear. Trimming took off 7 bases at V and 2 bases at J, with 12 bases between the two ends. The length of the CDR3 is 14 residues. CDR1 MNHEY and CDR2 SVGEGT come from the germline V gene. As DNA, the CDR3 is TGTGCCAGCACCTTTCATAGGGGCAATCAGCCCCAGCATTTT. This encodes CASTFHRGNQPQHF.

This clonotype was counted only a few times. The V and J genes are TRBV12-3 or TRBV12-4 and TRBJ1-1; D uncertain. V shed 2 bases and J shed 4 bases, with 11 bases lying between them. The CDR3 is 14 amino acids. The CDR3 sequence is CASSLNAAGTEAFF. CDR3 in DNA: TGTGCCAGCAGTTTAAATGCAGCGGGCACTGAAGCTTTCTTT.

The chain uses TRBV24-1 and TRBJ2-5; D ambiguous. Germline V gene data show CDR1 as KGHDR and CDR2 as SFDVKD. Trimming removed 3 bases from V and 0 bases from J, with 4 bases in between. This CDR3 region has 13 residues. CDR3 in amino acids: CATSDVHQETQYF. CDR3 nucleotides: TGTGCCACCAGTGATGTACACCAAGAGACCCAGTACTTC.